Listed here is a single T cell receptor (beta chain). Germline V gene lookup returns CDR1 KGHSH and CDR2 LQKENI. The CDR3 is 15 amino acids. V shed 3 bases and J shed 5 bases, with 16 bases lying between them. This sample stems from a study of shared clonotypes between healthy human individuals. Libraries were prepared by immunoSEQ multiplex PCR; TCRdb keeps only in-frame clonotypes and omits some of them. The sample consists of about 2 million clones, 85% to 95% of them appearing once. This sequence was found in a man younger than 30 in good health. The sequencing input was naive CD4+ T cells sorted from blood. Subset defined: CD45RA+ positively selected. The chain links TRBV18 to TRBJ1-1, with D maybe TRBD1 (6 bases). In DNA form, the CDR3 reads TGTGCCAGCTCACCTACCACAGGGAGTGAGACTGAAGCTTTCTTT. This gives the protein CASSPTTGSETEAFF.